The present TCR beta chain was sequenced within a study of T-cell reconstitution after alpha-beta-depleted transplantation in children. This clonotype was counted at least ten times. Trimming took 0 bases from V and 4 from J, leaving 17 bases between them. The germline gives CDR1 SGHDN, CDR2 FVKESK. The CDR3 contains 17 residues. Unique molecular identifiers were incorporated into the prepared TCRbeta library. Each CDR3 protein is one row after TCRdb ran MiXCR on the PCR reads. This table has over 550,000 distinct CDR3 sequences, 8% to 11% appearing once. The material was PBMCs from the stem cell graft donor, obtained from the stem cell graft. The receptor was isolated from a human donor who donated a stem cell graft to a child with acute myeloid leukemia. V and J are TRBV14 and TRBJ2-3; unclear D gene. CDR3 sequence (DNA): TGTGCCAGCAGCCAAGATCTTAGGTCAGACCACCCAGATACGCAGTATTTT. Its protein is CASSQDLRSDHPDTQYF.